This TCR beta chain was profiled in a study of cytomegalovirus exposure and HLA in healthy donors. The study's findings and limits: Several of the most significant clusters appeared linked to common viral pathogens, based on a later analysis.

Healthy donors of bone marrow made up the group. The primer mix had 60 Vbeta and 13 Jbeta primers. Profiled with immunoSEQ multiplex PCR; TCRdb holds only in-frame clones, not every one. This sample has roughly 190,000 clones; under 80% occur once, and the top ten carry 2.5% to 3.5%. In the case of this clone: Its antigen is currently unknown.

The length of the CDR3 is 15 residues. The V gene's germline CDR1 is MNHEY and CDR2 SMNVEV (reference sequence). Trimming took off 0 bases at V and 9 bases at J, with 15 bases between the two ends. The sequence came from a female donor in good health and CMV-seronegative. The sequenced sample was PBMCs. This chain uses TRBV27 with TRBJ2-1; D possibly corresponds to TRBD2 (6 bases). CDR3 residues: CASSLSRGGWGEQFF. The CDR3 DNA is TGTGCCAGCAGTTTATCCCGAGGAGGGTGGGGTGAGCAGTTCTTC.